This T cell receptor (beta chain) was documented in a study of CD8 T cells in Susac syndrome (dated by TCRdb to the late 2010s). Regarding the research as a whole: Repertoire sequencing was used to test whether CD8+ T cell activation and differentiation in Susac syndrome was antigen driven. The investigation overall reported the following: The number of individuals in the TCR sequencing and HLA analysis was recognized as being relatively small.

Including the terminal cysteine and phenylalanine, the CDR3 comprises 13 residues. The DNA shown is the 39-base CDR3, in frame from base 1. The junction shows trimming of 4 bases on V and 5 bases on J, plus 9 bases between the germline ends. For CDR1 and CDR2, the germline V gene lists SGHTA and FQGNSA. High-throughput TCR beta sequencing profiled peripheral blood CD8+ and CD4+ T cells from healthy donors, Susac syndrome patients and multiple sclerosis patients. Treatment-naive patients with stable or active relapsing-remitting disease fulfilling revised McDonald criteria were used as multiple sclerosis controls. CD8+ TEMRA cells were enriched by FACS, while bulk CD8+ and CD4+ T cells were purified by magnetic negative isolation. Blood was drawn into EDTA tubes, processed within 24 hours, and PBMCs were isolated by density gradient centrifugation. PBMCs intended for TCR sequencing were cryopreserved in liquid nitrogen and were subsequently thawed in a 37 degrees C water bath. The sorted or isolated CD4+, CD8+ and CD8+ TEMRA cells reached a purity of at least 90%.

Regarding this clonotype: The target of this receptor is not known. No qualities accompany the bases; no much larger clone lies one base away.

RNA was extracted using the RNeasy kit, and about 0.45 to 1 microgram was reverse transcribed with random hexamers. The immunoSEQ multiplex PCR assay, which covers 54 Vbeta and 13 Jbeta segments, was used to amplify TCR beta CDR3 regions. To correct PCR amplification bias, a synthetic template baseline was used for both primer optimization and computational correction. The study's own analysis went as follows. Reads were annotated to V, D and J genes per IMGT and analyzed with immunoSEQ Analyzer, keeping only productive sequences. Clonality was calculated as one minus the Shannon entropy normalized by log2 of the number of productive unique sequences. Public and private clones were assessed among the 100 most prevalent clones of each patient and control. Clones were defined as Susac-specific if absent from the healthy and MS cohorts, from roughly 1,100 published viral clones and from other ImmuneACCESS disease sequences. TCRdb reprocessing: public reads trimmed at Q25 with fastp, clones called with MiXCR, in-frame beta chains kept. Rows with a matching CDR3 protein are joined into one entry that keeps the most common DNA and genes. The authors' filters were not applied to this entry. The sample table holds more than 55,000 distinct CDR3 sequences, of which 96% were seen once. Clones ranked in the top ten supply more than 0.09% of the sample.

Sample: CD4+ T cells from PBMCs. The rearrangement joined TRBV7-2 to TRBJ2-1, with the D gene not clear enough to name. The receptor comes from a human donor with multiple sclerosis. The DNA reads as follows: TGTGCCAGCAGCTCGGTGTGGGACAATGAGCAGTTCTTC. Protein translation: CASSSVWDNEQFF.